Listed below are T cell receptor beta chains from one sample, sequenced in a study of molecular identifiers for immune sequencing clone quantification. MiXCR was run by TCRdb on the PCR reads, yielding one entry per CDR3 protein. The sample shows approximately 630,000 distinct CDR3 sequences, less than 30% of them seen only once. Source material: naive CD8+ T cells from blood, with Jurkat cell RNA spiked in. The receptors were sampled from a human donor in good health. Some libraries in this study had Jurkat cell RNA spiked in. Both conserved end residues are part of each CDR3. A D gene is named only where the DNA matches it firmly. Size values are once, few and many counts, or a class for expanded clones, and some rows have none.

TRBV25-1,-,TRBJ2-7,TRBD2,TGTGCCAGCACCCTGGGGGGGAGCTCCTACGAGCAGTCCTTC,CASTLGGSSYEQSF
TRBV4-1,-,TRBJ2-2,-,TGCGCCAGCAGCCAAGTATTAGGAGGGAGCGCCGGGGAGCTGTTTTTT,CASSQVLGGSAGELFF
TRBV29-1,-,TRBJ1-1,-,TGCAGCGTATCAGTGGGCTTAAGCACTGAAGCTTTCTTT,CSVSVGLSTEAFF
TRBV11-1,-,TRBJ2-3,-,TGTGCCAGCAGCCCCAGCTCAGATACGCAGTATTTT,CASSPSSDTQYF
TRBV6-5,-,TRBJ1-1,-,TGTGCCAGCAGTTACTCCCCCCTCAGTGGTCGGCCCCAGAACACTGAAGCTTTCTTT,CASSYSPLSGRPQNTEAFF
TRBV10-3,many,TRBJ1-1,TRBD1,TGTGCCATCAGGAGGACAGGGGAGAACACTGAAGCTTTCTTT,CAIRRTGENTEAFF
TRBV12-3/TRBV12-4,-,TRBJ2-1,TRBD2,TGTGCCAGCAGTCCCCTCGCGGGGGGCGATTTTAATGAGCAGTTCTTC,CASSPLAGGDFNEQFF
TRBV20-1,-,TRBJ2-1,-,TGCAGTGCGGTCTATCGGCCCTACAATGAGCAGTTCTTC,CSAVYRPYNEQFF
TRBV7-9,many,TRBJ2-7,-,TGTGCCAGCAGCCTTTCCGGGACATCGGAGTACGAGCAGTACTTC,CASSLSGTSEYEQYF
TRBV28,many,TRBJ2-7,TRBD1,TGTGCCAGCAGTTACAGGGGTAATGGCGAGCAGTACTTC,CASSYRGNGEQYF